Only one count was recorded for the clone carrying this TCR beta chain. Its matching antigen is unknown. This sample was taken from a study of T cells in Graves' hyperthyroidism and ophthalmopathy. Study-wide results and limits: Ophthalmopathy and stable hyperthyroidism were told apart by a 13 V-J model.

The germline V gene encodes CDR1 SGDLS and CDR2 YYNGEE. The V and J ends lost 6 bases and 8 bases, in that order; junction bases with no gene match: 8. The length of the CDR3 is 14 residues. In patients aged 18 to 65, hyperthyroidism was newly diagnosed, with duration under 2 months. Template material for amplifying TCR beta CDR3 regions consisted of RNA transcripts. First-round RT-PCR with HTBI primers amplified the TCR CDR3 region. TCRdb recomputed calls from the multiplex PCR reads with MiXCR, one row per CDR3 protein. The profile shows over 300,000 distinct CDR3 sequences, roughly 13% of them singletons.

The TCR was taken from a woman aged 55-69 years with Graves' hyperthyroidism. This chain connects TRBV9 to TRBJ2-4; 10 nucleotides align to TRBD1. Sequencing was done on a sample of blood. CDR3 in DNA: TGTGCCAGCACGGCCTCGGACAGGGGGGACATTCAGTACTTC. Its translation is CASTASDRGDIQYF. The full variable domain, with the rest looked up from reference TRBV9 and TRBJ2-4, is DSGVTQTPKHLITATGQRVTLRCSPRSGDLSVYWYQQSLDQGLQFLIQYYNGEERAKGNILERFSAQQFPDLHSELNLSSLELGDSALYFCASTASDRGDIQYFGAGTRLSVL.